A selection of T cell receptor beta chains follows, all from one sample in a study of vaccination and CD4 T cells after COVID-19. Each CDR3 protein gets one entry after TCRdb re-called the PCR reads with MiXCR. The sample has about 7,300 distinct CDR3 sequences; less than 80% are singletons. The antigens for these receptors are not known. The sample in question was cultured CD4+ T cells from blood, obtained after SARS-CoV-2 vaccination. The receptor set was obtained from a human donor with COVID-19. Each CDR3 is given with its conserved first and last residue. Fields, in order: J gene, V gene, CDR3 protein.

J: TRBJ1-5
V: TRBV19
CDR3: CASTAGRGGSQPQHF

J: TRBJ1-2
V: TRBV20-1
CDR3: CSARVGAPSGYTF

J: TRBJ1-5
V: TRBV28
CDR3: CASSGSGQPQHF

J: TRBJ2-2
V: TRBV4-2
CDR3: CASSQGRRTSENTGELFF

J: TRBJ2-5
V: TRBV19
CDR3: CASSSMETQYF

J: TRBJ1-2
V: TRBV5-4
CDR3: CASSSAYGVSSGYTF

J: TRBJ2-5
V: TRBV7-2
CDR3: CASSLILGLAGGVQETQYF

J: TRBJ1-1
V: TRBV6-1
CDR3: CATFVHQANTEAFF

J: TRBJ1-1
V: TRBV5-5
CDR3: CASKLGLTNTEAFF

J: TRBJ2-7
V: TRBV6-1
CDR3: CASSISSYEQYF

J: TRBJ1-4
V: TRBV19
CDR3: CASSIGLGGEGEKLFF

J: TRBJ1-6
V: TRBV11-3
CDR3: CASSLFGDLAVASPLHF

J: TRBJ2-5
V: TRBV6-1
CDR3: CASSAAGLGQETQYF

J: TRBJ2-7
V: TRBV19
CDR3: CASSPQGEGSYEQYF

J: TRBJ2-3
V: TRBV18
CDR3: CASSNLGGAGTDTQYF

J: TRBJ1-4
V: TRBV7-9
CDR3: CASSWEGATNEKLFF

J: TRBJ1-2
V: TRBV20-1
CDR3: CSAPNDGGNYGYTF

J: TRBJ2-5
V: TRBV5-1
CDR3: CASSLNPGHRVVGEKETQYF

J: TRBJ2-3
V: TRBV28
CDR3: CASSSAFRLAGDTDTQYF

J: TRBJ2-2
V: TRBV9
CDR3: CASSVAGAANTGELFF

J: TRBJ1-5
V: TRBV29-1
CDR3: CSAAMGWDQPQHF

J: TRBJ1-6
V: TRBV5-4
CDR3: CASSPDRGYSPLHF

J: TRBJ1-6
V: TRBV20-1
CDR3: CSARGGLVETYNSPLHF

J: TRBJ2-3
V: TRBV5-4
CDR3: CASSPGLAGASTDTQYF

J: TRBJ1-2
V: TRBV6-1
CDR3: CASSERRGDTF

J: TRBJ2-2
V: TRBV6-1
CDR3: CASILGQANTGELFF

J: TRBJ2-4
V: TRBV6-1
CDR3: CASSHFVQYF

J: TRBJ1-2
V: TRBV11-2
CDR3: CASSPLMTGGGGYTF

J: TRBJ1-2
V: TRBV21-1
CDR3: CASSAGGVRPYGYTF

J: TRBJ1-2
V: TRBV19
CDR3: CASSTSTVNYGYTF

J: TRBJ1-2
V: TRBV2
CDR3: CASSEFGGGYTF

J: TRBJ2-5
V: TRBV6-2/TRBV6-3
CDR3: CASSSDGKRETQYF

J: TRBJ2-7
V: TRBV11-2
CDR3: CASSPRQYYEQYF

J: TRBJ2-7
V: TRBV6-5
CDR3: CASSYVRDSYEQYF

J: TRBJ1-5
V: TRBV2
CDR3: CASSEAQNQPQHF

J: TRBJ1-1
V: TRBV6-1
CDR3: CASSWTVENTEAFF

J: TRBJ2-7
V: TRBV6-1
CDR3: CASSDGTGPSYEQYF

J: TRBJ2-7
V: TRBV5-5
CDR3: CASNSRGRYEQYF

J: TRBJ2-2
V: TRBV24-1
CDR3: CATSDLGVTNTGELFF

J: TRBJ2-1
V: TRBV20-1
CDR3: CSASRSSGYNEQFF

J: TRBJ2-1
V: TRBV20-1
CDR3: CSTSGGDHNEQFF

J: TRBJ1-5
V: TRBV20-1
CDR3: CSACPGTGGEQPQHF